Listed below are T cell receptor beta chains from one sample, sequenced in a study of neoadjuvant anti-PD-1 for oral cavity cancer. Only in-frame clones appear in the TCRdb table, and some are missing; sequencing was by immunoSEQ multiplex PCR. The sample holds 55,000 to 75,000 clones, approximately 87% seen once. Sequences were derived from PBMCs, sampled after nivolumab (anti-PD-1) treatment. The receptors here all came from a person between 35 and 79 years old with oral cavity squamous cell carcinoma. The CDR3 runs from the conserved cysteine through the conserved F or W. Each record gives: CDR3 DNA, CDR3 protein, J gene, V gene, CDR3 length, D gene, clone size. A D gene is named only where the DNA matches it firmly. Size is omitted from some rows. Given values are once, few, many or a class for expanded clones.

CDR3nt: TGTGCCAGCAGTCGAGGGAGGGTTGGCACAGATACGCAGTATTTT
CDR3aa: CASSRGRVGTDTQYF
j_gene: TRBJ2-3
v_gene: TRBV6-5
len: 15
d_gene: TRBD2
abundance: .

CDR3nt: TGTGCCAGCAGCATATCCCAGGGGATCTATGGCTACACCTTC
CDR3aa: CASSISQGIYGYTF
j_gene: TRBJ1-2
v_gene: TRBV9
len: 14
d_gene: .
abundance: few

CDR3nt: TGCGCCAGCAGTGAAACAGCCGGAGGGGAGACCCAGTACTTC
CDR3aa: CASSETAGGETQYF
j_gene: TRBJ2-5
v_gene: TRBV10-1
len: 14
d_gene: .
abundance: .

CDR3nt: TGTGCCAGCAGCCAGAGTCACGCGAACACCGGGGAGCTGTTTTTT
CDR3aa: CASSQSHANTGELFF
j_gene: TRBJ2-2
v_gene: TRBV11-3
len: 15
d_gene: .
abundance: .

CDR3nt: TGCGCCAGCAGCCGCTCCGGGACAGATTACGGCTACACCTTC
CDR3aa: CASSRSGTDYGYTF
j_gene: TRBJ1-2
v_gene: TRBV5-1
len: 14
d_gene: TRBD1
abundance: .

CDR3nt: TGTGCCTGGACCCTCGGGACTAGCGGGAGACAAGAGACCCAGTACTTC
CDR3aa: CAWTLGTSGRQETQYF
j_gene: TRBJ2-5
v_gene: TRBV30
len: 16
d_gene: TRBD2
abundance: .

CDR3nt: TGTGCCAGCAGTGTCCGAGCGTTGGGACGCCAGAGCAATCAGCCCCAGCATTTT
CDR3aa: CASSVRALGRQSNQPQHF
j_gene: TRBJ1-5
v_gene: TRBV28
len: 18
d_gene: .
abundance: .

CDR3nt: TGTGCCAGCAGCTTGGTAGTCCCGGGACAGGGACGGGAAAAACTGTTTTTT
CDR3aa: CASSLVVPGQGREKLFF
j_gene: TRBJ1-4
v_gene: TRBV5-6
len: 17
d_gene: TRBD1
abundance: .

CDR3nt: TGTGCCAGCAGCTTAGCCCACTTAGGGGGCCAAGAGACCCAGTACTTC
CDR3aa: CASSLAHLGGQETQYF
j_gene: TRBJ2-5
v_gene: TRBV11-2
len: 16
d_gene: .
abundance: .

CDR3nt: TGTGCCATCAGTGAGCCAATCGGGACTAGCGGGGGCACTAGCACAGATACGCAGTATTTT
CDR3aa: CAISEPIGTSGGTSTDTQYF
j_gene: TRBJ2-3
v_gene: TRBV10-3
len: 20
d_gene: TRBD2
abundance: .

CDR3nt: TGTGCCAGCACCCGGACTAGCGAGTACACCGGGGAGCTGTTTTTT
CDR3aa: CASTRTSEYTGELFF
j_gene: TRBJ2-2
v_gene: TRBV7-3
len: 15
d_gene: TRBD2
abundance: .

CDR3nt: TGTGCCAGCAGCCCGGTGGGGGGGGCTGAAGCTTTCTTT
CDR3aa: CASSPVGGAEAFF
j_gene: TRBJ1-1
v_gene: TRBV7-6
len: 13
d_gene: .
abundance: .

CDR3nt: TGTGCCACCTCCCCAAAACCCGGACAGAGCAATCAGCCCCAGCATTTT
CDR3aa: CATSPKPGQSNQPQHF
j_gene: TRBJ1-5
v_gene: TRBV6-6
len: 16
d_gene: .
abundance: .

CDR3nt: TGTGCCTGGGAAGATGTGTGGGATGAAGCTTTCTTT
CDR3aa: CAWEDVWDEAFF
j_gene: TRBJ1-1
v_gene: TRBV30
len: 12
d_gene: .
abundance: .

CDR3nt: TGCGCCAGCAGCTTCGCCCCGGGCAGCCCTAAACTGTTTTTT
CDR3aa: CASSFAPGSPKLFF
j_gene: TRBJ1-4
v_gene: TRBV5-1
len: 14
d_gene: .
abundance: .

CDR3nt: TGTGCCAGCAGCTTAGGGACCACTACCGAGACCCAGTACTTC
CDR3aa: CASSLGTTTETQYF
j_gene: TRBJ2-5
v_gene: TRBV11-2
len: 14
d_gene: .
abundance: .

CDR3nt: TGCGCCAGCAGCTTGACAAGATCGCACGAGCAGTACTTC
CDR3aa: CASSLTRSHEQYF
j_gene: TRBJ2-7
v_gene: TRBV5-1
len: 13
d_gene: .
abundance: .

CDR3nt: TGTGCCAGCAGCTTAGTACTATCGAACACCGGGGAGCTGTTTTTT
CDR3aa: CASSLVLSNTGELFF
j_gene: TRBJ2-2
v_gene: TRBV7-2
len: 15
d_gene: .
abundance: .

CDR3nt: TGTGCCAGCAGTTTATCGTCCTTGAGAGGGAGAGGGACGAGAGGGGCCAACGTCCTGACTTTC
CDR3aa: CASSLSSLRGRGTRGANVLTF
j_gene: TRBJ2-6
v_gene: TRBV27
len: 21
d_gene: .
abundance: once

CDR3nt: TGCGCCAGCAGACCCACGGGAAGCCAGTCCTACGAGCAGTACTTC
CDR3aa: CASRPTGSQSYEQYF
j_gene: TRBJ2-7
v_gene: TRBV5-1
len: 15
d_gene: .
abundance: .

CDR3nt: TGTGCCAGCAGTGGGAACACTGAAGCTTTCTTT
CDR3aa: CASSGNTEAFF
j_gene: TRBJ1-1
v_gene: TRBV7-8
len: 11
d_gene: .
abundance: .

CDR3nt: TGTGCCAGCAGTGAGAGGATCGTTGTCAGGGTTGGAAACACCATATATTTT
CDR3aa: CASSERIVVRVGNTIYF
j_gene: TRBJ1-3
v_gene: TRBV6-1
len: 17
d_gene: .
abundance: once

CDR3nt: TGTGCCAGCAGCTTGGCCCCGGGGGGGCGTGATGAGCAGTTCTTC
CDR3aa: CASSLAPGGRDEQFF
j_gene: TRBJ2-1
v_gene: TRBV5-5
len: 15
d_gene: TRBD2
abundance: .

CDR3nt: TGTGCCAGCAGCTTGGAAGGAAACTATGGCTACACCTTC
CDR3aa: CASSLEGNYGYTF
j_gene: TRBJ1-2
v_gene: TRBV5-5
len: 13
d_gene: .
abundance: .

CDR3nt: TGTGCCAGCAGTTCCGACATGGATTATGGCTACACCTTC
CDR3aa: CASSSDMDYGYTF
j_gene: TRBJ1-2
v_gene: TRBV27
len: 13
d_gene: .
abundance: .

CDR3nt: TGCGCCAGCAAAAATCGACTCCCCTCGGAGACCCAGTACTTC
CDR3aa: CASKNRLPSETQYF
j_gene: TRBJ2-5
v_gene: TRBV4-1
len: 14
d_gene: .
abundance: .

CDR3nt: TGTGCCAGCAGCATCCGGACAGGGGGCAACGGCGAGCAGTACTTC
CDR3aa: CASSIRTGGNGEQYF
j_gene: TRBJ2-7
v_gene: TRBV5-5
len: 15
d_gene: TRBD1
abundance: once

CDR3nt: TGCGCCAGCAGGTTGGGGGATGTTGGGGCCAACGTCCTGACTTTC
CDR3aa: CASRLGDVGANVLTF
j_gene: TRBJ2-6
v_gene: TRBV5-1
len: 15
d_gene: .
abundance: .

CDR3nt: TGTGCCAGCAGTTTCCTAGGAAAACTGTTTTTT
CDR3aa: CASSFLGKLFF
j_gene: TRBJ1-4
v_gene: TRBV28
len: 11
d_gene: .
abundance: .

CDR3nt: TGTGCCAGCAACCCCTTAACAGTCGCTCAGCCCCAGCATTTT
CDR3aa: CASNPLTVAQPQHF
j_gene: TRBJ1-5
v_gene: TRBV28
len: 14
d_gene: .
abundance: .

CDR3nt: TGTGCCTGGAGCCACGCCTGGGGTATCCACTATGGCTACACCTTC
CDR3aa: CAWSHAWGIHYGYTF
j_gene: TRBJ1-2
v_gene: TRBV30
len: 15
d_gene: .
abundance: .

CDR3nt: TGTGCCAGCAGCGCTGCCGGGACAGGGAATCGTGGCTACACCTTC
CDR3aa: CASSAAGTGNRGYTF
j_gene: TRBJ1-2
v_gene: TRBV27
len: 15
d_gene: TRBD1
abundance: .